This TCR beta chain is drawn from a study of control samples from healthy donors and cancer patients. The repertoire was sequenced with immunoSEQ multiplex PCR; TCRdb's copy has only in-frame clones and lacks some. The top ten hold less than 4% of the sample, which has under 150,000 clones, about 95% seen once. This clone was seen just once. CDR1 and CDR2 (germline): ENHRY, SYGVKD. This CDR3 is 16 amino acids long. The ends were cut back, 3 bases at V and 1 base at J, with 15 bases in the middle. This rearrangement joins TRBV10-3 to TRBJ1-1; D ambiguous. The sequence was obtained from a man younger than 40 in good health. Sequencing was carried out using blood. Written as DNA, the CDR3 is TGTGCCATCAGTGACCCATCCCGCAGTCCGAACACTGAAGCTTTCTTT. Amino acids: CAISDPSRSPNTEAFF.